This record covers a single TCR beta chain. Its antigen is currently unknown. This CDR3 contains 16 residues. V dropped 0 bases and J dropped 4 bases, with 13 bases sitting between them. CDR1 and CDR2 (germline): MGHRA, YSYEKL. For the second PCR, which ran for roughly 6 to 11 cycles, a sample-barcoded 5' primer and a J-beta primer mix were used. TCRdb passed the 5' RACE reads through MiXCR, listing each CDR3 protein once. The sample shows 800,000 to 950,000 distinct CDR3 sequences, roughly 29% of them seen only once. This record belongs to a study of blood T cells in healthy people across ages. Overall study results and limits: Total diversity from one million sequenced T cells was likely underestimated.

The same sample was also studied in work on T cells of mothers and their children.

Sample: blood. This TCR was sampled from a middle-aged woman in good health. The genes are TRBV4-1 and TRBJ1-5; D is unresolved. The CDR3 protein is CASSQEAGQRNQPQHF. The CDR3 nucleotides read TGCGCCAGCAGCCAAGAGGCCGGGCAGAGAAATCAGCCCCAGCATTTT.